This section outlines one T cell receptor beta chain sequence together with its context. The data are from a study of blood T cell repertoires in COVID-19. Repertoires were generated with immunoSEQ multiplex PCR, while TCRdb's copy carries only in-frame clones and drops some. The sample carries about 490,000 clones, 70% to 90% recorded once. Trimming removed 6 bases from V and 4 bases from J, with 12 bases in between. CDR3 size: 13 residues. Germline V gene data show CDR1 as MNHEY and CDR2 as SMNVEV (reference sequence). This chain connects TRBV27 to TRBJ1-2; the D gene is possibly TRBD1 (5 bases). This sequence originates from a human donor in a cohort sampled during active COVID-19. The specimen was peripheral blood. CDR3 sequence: CASRQVDTYGYTF. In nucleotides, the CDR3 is TGTGCCAGCAGACAGGTGGATACCTATGGCTACACCTTC.